The rows below give T cell receptor beta chains drawn from one sample of a study of vaccination effects on CD4 cells after COVID-19. Sequencing was performed with immunoSEQ multiplex PCR; in TCRdb, only in-frame clones are kept and a portion is missing. The top ten hold about 16% of the sample, which has 25,000 to 35,000 clones, about 74% seen once. The antigens for these receptors are not known. The sequencing here drew on CD4+ T cells from PBMCs cultured without peptide, taken after COVID-19 vaccination. The receptors shown here come from a human donor who received a COVID-19 vaccine. Each CDR3 is given with its conserved first and last residue. Fields, in order: D gene, CDR3 length, J gene, clone size, V gene, CDR3 DNA, CDR3 protein. D genes are given only for firm matches. Some rows mark clone size as missing; the rest say once, few, many or name a class of expanded clone.

. | 15 | TRBJ1-6 | . | TRBV10-3 | TGTGCCATCCGGCGGGATAACTCCTATAATTCACCCCTCCACTTT | CAIRRDNSYNSPLHF
. | 13 | TRBJ2-2 | few | TRBV2 | TGTGCCAGCAGGGGCTCGGTTCCCGGGGAGCTGTTTTTT | CASRGSVPGELFF
TRBD2 | 15 | TRBJ2-1 | . | TRBV5-1 | TGCGCCAGCAGCCCCGCGGCGGGAGGGCCGGGGGAGCAGTTCTTC | CASSPAAGGPGEQFF
. | 13 | TRBJ2-3 | . | TRBV2 | TGTGCCAGCAGTCCGCCCTTCACAGATACGCAGTATTTT | CASSPPFTDTQYF
. | 15 | TRBJ2-1 | few | TRBV6-6 | TGTGCCAGCAGCCTTGGAAGGGTTGCCTACAATGAGCAGTTCTTC | CASSLGRVAYNEQFF
TRBD1 | 18 | TRBJ1-6 | few | TRBV5-1 | TGCGCCAGCAGCTTGGCAGGGACAGGGAGGTCCTATAATTCACCCCTCCACTTT | CASSLAGTGRSYNSPLHF
. | 16 | TRBJ1-6 | . | TRBV28 | TGTGCCAGCAGTCCCCGACGGGCCGTACTAAATTCACCCCTCCACTTT | CASSPRRAVLNSPLHF
TRBD2 | 14 | TRBJ2-3 | few | TRBV6-6 | TGTGCCAGCAGTCTCGGCGGGAGAGCAGATACGCAGTATTTT | CASSLGGRADTQYF
. | 13 | TRBJ2-7 | . | TRBV18 | TGTGCCAGCTCACCACGGGGGGAAGGCGAGCAGTACTTC | CASSPRGEGEQYF
. | 17 | TRBJ2-3 | . | TRBV28 | TGTGCCAGCAGTTCGCCGGGTCGGGCGGGGTACACAGATACGCAGTATTTT | CASSSPGRAGYTDTQYF
. | 15 | TRBJ2-5 | once | TRBV5-5 | TGTGCCAGCAGCTTGGACCAATGGACACAAGAGACCCAGTACTTC | CASSLDQWTQETQYF
TRBD2 | 16 | TRBJ2-2 | . | TRBV18 | TGTGCCAGCTCACCCTTGACTAGCGGAGACACCGGGGAGCTGTTTTTT | CASSPLTSGDTGELFF
. | 14 | TRBJ2-7 | . | TRBV6-5 | TGTGCCAGCACCACCGGGACTTCCCCCTACGAGCAGTACTTC | CASTTGTSPYEQYF
TRBD2 | 17 | TRBJ2-3 | once | TRBV7-9 | TGTGCCAGCAGCTTAGGGACTAGCGGGAGGAGGGCAGATACGCAGTATTTT | CASSLGTSGRRADTQYF
. | 14 | TRBJ2-7 | medium-sized | TRBV7-9 | TGTGCCAGCAGCTTAGGGGACGGCTCCTACGAGCAGTACTTC | CASSLGDGSYEQYF
. | 14 | TRBJ2-3 | . | TRBV30 | TGTGCCTGGAGGGGCAGGGGGCGGGGGAATACGCAGTATTTT | CAWRGRGRGNTQYF
. | 14 | TRBJ1-2 | once | TRBV5-1 | TGCGCCAGCAGCTCCGAGGGGCGGGCTAAAGGCTACACCTTC | CASSSEGRAKGYTF
. | 17 | TRBJ2-1 | . | TRBV9 | TGTGCCAGCAGCCAAATAGGGCAGGGCAGGAGTAGGGGTGAGCAGTTCTTC | CASSQIGQGRSRGEQFF
TRBD1 | 14 | TRBJ1-1 | . | TRBV28 | TGTGCCACTAGAATCAGGGGGCGCCTCACTGAAGCTTTCTTT | CATRIRGRLTEAFF
TRBD2 | 15 | TRBJ2-2 | . | TRBV5-4 | TGTGCCAGCAGCCTGAGCGGGGGAGCAACCGGGGAGCTGTTTTTT | CASSLSGGATGELFF
. | 12 | TRBJ2-2 | once | TRBV30 | TGTGCCTGGAGTGAAAGGGTCGGGGAGCTGTTTTTT | CAWSERVGELFF
. | 11 | TRBJ1-4 | few | TRBV30 | TGTGCCTGGAGTCGCAGCGAAAAACTGTTTTTT | CAWSRSEKLFF
. | 14 | TRBJ2-7 | . | TRBV6-2/TRBV6-3 | TGTGCCAGCAGCCTAATGGAAGGGATCGGCGAGCAGTACTTC | CASSLMEGIGEQYF
. | 13 | TRBJ2-2 | few | TRBV13 | TGTGCCAGCAGCAGGAAGGGGGCCGGGGAGCTGTTTTTT | CASSRKGAGELFF
. | 15 | TRBJ1-2 | . | TRBV18 | TGTGCCAGCTCACCACCTTCGGGCAGGCCGTTGGGCTACACCTTC | CASSPPSGRPLGYTF
TRBD1 | 13 | TRBJ2-7 | . | TRBV10-3 | TGTGCCATCACAGGGACAGGGGGTGAGGAGCAGTACTTC | CAITGTGGEEQYF
. | 15 | TRBJ2-7 | . | TRBV14 | TGTGCCAGCAGCCAAGAGTTGGTGGGCACGGTCGAGCAGTACTTC | CASSQELVGTVEQYF
. | 13 | TRBJ2-1 | . | TRBV10-3 | TGTGCCACCGGGACCAAGATCCCCAATGAGCAGTTCTTC | CATGTKIPNEQFF
TRBD2 | 19 | TRBJ2-1 | once | TRBV30 | TGTGCCTGGAGTATAACCCGGACTAGCGGGGGGGCCGGGGTCAATGAGCAGTTCTTC | CAWSITRTSGGAGVNEQFF
TRBD1 | 13 | TRBJ1-4 | . | TRBV29-1 | TGCAGCGTGGGACAGGGGGCAGAGGAAAAACTGTTTTTT | CSVGQGAEEKLFF
. | 15 | TRBJ1-2 | . | TRBV7-9 | TGTGCCAGCAGCTTCACCGGGGGGGTTAACTATGGCTACACCTTC | CASSFTGGVNYGYTF
. | 13 | TRBJ1-4 | . | TRBV7-8 | TGTGCCAGCAGCTCTCTTACGGGGGAAAAACTGTTTTTT | CASSSLTGEKLFF
. | 12 | TRBJ1-3 | . | TRBV6-5 | TGTGCCAGCGGGGGTTCTGGAAACACCATATATTTT | CASGGSGNTIYF
TRBD2 | 16 | TRBJ2-1 | . | TRBV5-6 | TGTGCCAGCAGCTTATTTCTAGCGGGAGGTTACAATGAGCAGTTCTTC | CASSLFLAGGYNEQFF
. | 14 | TRBJ1-1 | . | TRBV7-2 | TGTGCCAGCAGCTTAGAGGTGAGAGGCTCCGAAGCTTTCTTT | CASSLEVRGSEAFF
. | 14 | TRBJ2-5 | . | TRBV28 | TGTGCCAGCAGTTTTCCGTCAGGGGGGGAGACCCAGTACTTC | CASSFPSGGETQYF
. | 13 | TRBJ2-7 | . | TRBV20-1 | TGCAGTGCTAGTACAAGGGGGAAATACGAGCAGTACTTC | CSASTRGKYEQYF
TRBD1 | 16 | TRBJ1-5 | . | TRBV7-2 | TGTGCCAGCAGCCCCGGGACAGGATATAGCAATCAGCCCCAGCATTTT | CASSPGTGYSNQPQHF
. | 11 | TRBJ1-4 | . | TRBV21-1 | TGTAAAGCCGGGGAAAGGGAAAAACTGTTTTTT | CKAGEREKLFF
TRBD1 | 14 | TRBJ2-7 | . | TRBV9 | TGTGCCAGCAGCGTAGCCGGGACAGTCTACGAGCAGTACTTC | CASSVAGTVYEQYF
TRBD1 | 14 | TRBJ2-2 | . | TRBV10-3 | TGTGCCACCCGGACAGGGGGCGGAACCGGGGAGCTGTTTTTT | CATRTGGGTGELFF
. | 14 | TRBJ1-5 | . | TRBV27 | TGTGCCAGCAGTCCAGGGCCTTTATTGCAGCCCCAGCATTTT | CASSPGPLLQPQHF
. | 13 | TRBJ1-1 | . | TRBV5-6 | TGTGCCAGCAGCTTGCCGGTTAACACTGAAGCTTTCTTT | CASSLPVNTEAFF
. | 14 | TRBJ1-5 | . | TRBV7-9 | TGTGCCAGCAGCTTAGCGCTCGCCGGACAGCCCCAGCATTTT | CASSLALAGQPQHF
. | 14 | TRBJ2-7 | few | TRBV28 | TGTGCCAGCGGGACTTTGTCTCCCTTGTACGAGCAGTACTTC | CASGTLSPLYEQYF
TRBD1 | 14 | TRBJ2-5 | . | TRBV7-8 | TGTGCCAGCAGCACCGGGACAGTAAAAGAGACCCAGTACTTC | CASSTGTVKETQYF
. | 17 | TRBJ1-5 | few | TRBV2 | TGTGCCAGCACCCGGGGCCAGCTGGGAGGGCTCAATCAGCCCCAGCATTTT | CASTRGQLGGLNQPQHF
TRBD1 | 15 | TRBJ1-1 | . | TRBV19 | TGTGCCAGTAGTCCCCGGACAGGGATGAACACTGAAGCTTTCTTT | CASSPRTGMNTEAFF
. | 13 | TRBJ2-3 | . | TRBV29-1 | TGCAGCGTTAGCATGGGGTTCACAGATACGCAGTATTTT | CSVSMGFTDTQYF
TRBD2 | 14 | TRBJ2-2 | . | TRBV2 | TGTGCCAGCGGACTAGCGGGGGCTACCGGGGAGCTGTTTTTT | CASGLAGATGELFF
TRBD1 | 12 | TRBJ2-7 | . | TRBV20-1 | TGCAGTGCTGGTGGACAGGTATACGAGCAGTACTTC | CSAGGQVYEQYF
. | 15 | TRBJ2-7 | . | TRBV6-2/TRBV6-3 | TGTGCCAGCAGTACCCACCGTCGGACATTCTACGAGCAGTACTTC | CASSTHRRTFYEQYF
TRBD1 | 17 | TRBJ2-7 | . | TRBV19 | TGTGCCAGTAGTCCTCAACACAGGGGGCCCTCCTACTACGAGCAGTACTTC | CASSPQHRGPSYYEQYF